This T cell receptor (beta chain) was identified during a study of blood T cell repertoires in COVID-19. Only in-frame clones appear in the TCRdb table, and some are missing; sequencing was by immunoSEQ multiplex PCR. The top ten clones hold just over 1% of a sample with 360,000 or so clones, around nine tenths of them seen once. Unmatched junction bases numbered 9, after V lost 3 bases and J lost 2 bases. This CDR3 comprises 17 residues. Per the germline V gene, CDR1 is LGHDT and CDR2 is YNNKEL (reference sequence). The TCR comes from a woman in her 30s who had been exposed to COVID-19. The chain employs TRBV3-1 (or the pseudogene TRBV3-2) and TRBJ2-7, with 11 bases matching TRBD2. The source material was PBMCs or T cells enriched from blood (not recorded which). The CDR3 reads CASSHYRTSGSTYEQYF. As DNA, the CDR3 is TGTGCCAGCAGCCACTACCGGACTAGCGGGTCAACCTACGAGCAGTACTTC.